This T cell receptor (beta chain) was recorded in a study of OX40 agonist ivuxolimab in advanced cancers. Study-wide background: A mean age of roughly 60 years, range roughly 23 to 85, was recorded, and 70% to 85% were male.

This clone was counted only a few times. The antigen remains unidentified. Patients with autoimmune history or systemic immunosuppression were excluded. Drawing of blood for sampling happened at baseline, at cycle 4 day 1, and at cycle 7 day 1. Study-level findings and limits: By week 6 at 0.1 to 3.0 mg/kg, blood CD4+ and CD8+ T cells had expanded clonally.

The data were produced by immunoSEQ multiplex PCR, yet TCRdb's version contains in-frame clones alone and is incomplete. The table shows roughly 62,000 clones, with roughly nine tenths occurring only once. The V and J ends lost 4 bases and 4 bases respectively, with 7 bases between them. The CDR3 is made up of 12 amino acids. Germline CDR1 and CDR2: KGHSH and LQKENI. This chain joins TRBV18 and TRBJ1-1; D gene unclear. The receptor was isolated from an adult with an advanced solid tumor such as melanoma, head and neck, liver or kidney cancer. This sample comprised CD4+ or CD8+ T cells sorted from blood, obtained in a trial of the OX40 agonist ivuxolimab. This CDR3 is CASSRESTEAFF. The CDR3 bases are TGTGCCAGCTCACGGGAGAGCACTGAAGCTTTCTTT.